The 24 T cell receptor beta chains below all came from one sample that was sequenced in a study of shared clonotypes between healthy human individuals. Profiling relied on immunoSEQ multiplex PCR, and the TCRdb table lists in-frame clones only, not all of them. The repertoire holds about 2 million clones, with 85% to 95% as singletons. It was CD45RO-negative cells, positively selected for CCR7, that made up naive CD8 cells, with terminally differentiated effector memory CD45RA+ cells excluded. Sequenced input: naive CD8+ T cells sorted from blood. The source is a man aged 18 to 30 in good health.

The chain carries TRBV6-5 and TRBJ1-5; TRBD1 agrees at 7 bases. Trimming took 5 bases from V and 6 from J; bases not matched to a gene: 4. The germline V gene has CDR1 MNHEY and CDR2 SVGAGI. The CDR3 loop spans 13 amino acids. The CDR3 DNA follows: TGTGCCAGCAGTGAGGGACAGCTTCAGCCCCAGCATTTT. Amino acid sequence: CASSEGQLQPQHF.

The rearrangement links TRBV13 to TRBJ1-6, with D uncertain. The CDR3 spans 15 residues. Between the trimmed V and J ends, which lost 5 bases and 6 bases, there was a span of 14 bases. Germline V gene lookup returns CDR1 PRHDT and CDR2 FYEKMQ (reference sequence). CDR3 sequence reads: CASSQLGSGNSPLHF. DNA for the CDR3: TGTGCCAGCAGCCAGCTGGGGTCCGGTAATTCACCCCTCCACTTT.

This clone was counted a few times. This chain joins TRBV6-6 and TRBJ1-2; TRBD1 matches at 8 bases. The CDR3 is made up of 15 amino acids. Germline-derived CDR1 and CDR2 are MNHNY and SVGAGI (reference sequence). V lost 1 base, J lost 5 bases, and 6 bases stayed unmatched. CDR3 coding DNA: TGTGCCAGCAGTTACTGGACAGGGAAAGGATATGGCTACACCTTC. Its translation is CASSYWTGKGYGYTF.

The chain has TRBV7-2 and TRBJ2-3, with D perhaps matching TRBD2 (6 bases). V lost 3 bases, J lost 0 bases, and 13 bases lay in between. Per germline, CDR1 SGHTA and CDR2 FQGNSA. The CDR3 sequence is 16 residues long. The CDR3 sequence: CASSLGTLASTDTQYF. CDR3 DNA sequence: TGTGCCAGCAGCTTGGGGACTTTGGCTAGCACAGATACGCAGTATTTT.

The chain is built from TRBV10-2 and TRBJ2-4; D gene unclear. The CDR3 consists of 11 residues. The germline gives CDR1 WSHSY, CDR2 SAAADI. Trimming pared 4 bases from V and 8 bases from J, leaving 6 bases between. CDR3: CASSGGDIQYF. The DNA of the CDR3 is TGCGCCAGCAGTGGAGGAGACATTCAGTACTTC.

CDR3 protein: CASSLGQATEAFF. The CDR3 bases are TGTGCCAGCAGTTTAGGACAGGCCACTGAAGCTTTCTTT. The V gene is TRBV28, the J gene TRBJ1-1; 7 bases are shared with TRBD1. The V segment lost 2 bases and the J segment 4 bases; nucleotides outside the gene matches: 1. Germline V gives CDR1 MDHEN, CDR2 SYDVKM. The CDR3 spans 13 residues.

CDR3 DNA: TGTGCCAGCAGCTTGGAATGGGGCGTCAACACTGAAGCTTTCTTT. Protein: CASSLEWGVNTEAFF. The chain has TRBV5-6 and TRBJ1-1, with D possibly matching TRBD1 (5 bases). There are 15 residues in the CDR3. Trimming removed 0 bases from V and 2 bases from J, with 11 bases in between. CDR1 is SGHDT and CDR2 is YYEEEE in the germline V gene. Full variable domain (outside the CDR3, taken from reference TRBV5-6 and TRBJ1-1): DAGVTQSPTHLIKTRGQQVTLRCSPKSGHDTVSWYQQALGQGPQFIFQYYEEEERQRGNFPDRFSGHQFPNYSSELNVNALLLGDSALYLCASSLEWGVNTEAFFGQGTRLTVV.

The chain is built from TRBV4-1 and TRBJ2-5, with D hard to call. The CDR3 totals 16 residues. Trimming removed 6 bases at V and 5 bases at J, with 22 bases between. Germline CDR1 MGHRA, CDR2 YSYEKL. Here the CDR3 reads CASSHPYGGPQETQYF. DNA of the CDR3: TGCGCCAGCAGTCATCCCTACGGCGGCCCGCAGGAGACCCAGTACTTC.

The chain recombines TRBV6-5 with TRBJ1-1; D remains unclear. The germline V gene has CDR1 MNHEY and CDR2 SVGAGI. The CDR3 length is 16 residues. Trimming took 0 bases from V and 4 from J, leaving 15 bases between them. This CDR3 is CASSYSAEGSGTEAFF. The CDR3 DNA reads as TGTGCCAGCAGTTACTCGGCCGAAGGCTCAGGCACTGAAGCTTTCTTT.

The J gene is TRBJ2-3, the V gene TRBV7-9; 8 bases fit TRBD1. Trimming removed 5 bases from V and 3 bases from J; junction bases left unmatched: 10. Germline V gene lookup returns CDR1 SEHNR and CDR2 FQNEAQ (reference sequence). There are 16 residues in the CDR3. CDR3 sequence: CASSPKTGERTDTQYF. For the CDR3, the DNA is TGTGCCAGCAGCCCCAAGACAGGGGAGAGGACAGATACGCAGTATTTT. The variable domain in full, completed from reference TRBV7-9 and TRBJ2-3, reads DTGVSQNPRHKITKRGQNVTFRCDPISEHNRLYWYRQTLGQGPEFLTYFQNEAQLEKSRLLSDRFSAERPKGSFSTLEIQRTEQGDSAMYLCASSPKTGERTDTQYFGPGTRLTVL.

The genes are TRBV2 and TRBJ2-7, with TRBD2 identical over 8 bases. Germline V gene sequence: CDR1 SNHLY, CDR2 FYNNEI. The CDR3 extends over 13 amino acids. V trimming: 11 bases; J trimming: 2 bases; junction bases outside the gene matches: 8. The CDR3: CARGGQGPYEQYF. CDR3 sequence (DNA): TGTGCCCGGGGGGGGCAGGGACCCTACGAGCAGTACTTC.

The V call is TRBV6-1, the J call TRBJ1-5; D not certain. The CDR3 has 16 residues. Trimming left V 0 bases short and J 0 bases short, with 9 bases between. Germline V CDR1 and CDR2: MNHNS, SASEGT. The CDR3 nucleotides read TGTGCCAGCAGTGAAGCCTGGAGGAGTAGCAATCAGCCCCAGCATTTT. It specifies CASSEAWRSSNQPQHF.

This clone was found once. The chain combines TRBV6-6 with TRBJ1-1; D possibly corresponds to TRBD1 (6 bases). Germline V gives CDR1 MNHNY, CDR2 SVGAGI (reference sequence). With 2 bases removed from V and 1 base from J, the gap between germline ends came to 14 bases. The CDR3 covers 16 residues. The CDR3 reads CASSYAERGRNTEAFF. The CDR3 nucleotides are TGTGCCAGCAGTTACGCCGAACGGGGGCGGAACACTGAAGCTTTCTTT.

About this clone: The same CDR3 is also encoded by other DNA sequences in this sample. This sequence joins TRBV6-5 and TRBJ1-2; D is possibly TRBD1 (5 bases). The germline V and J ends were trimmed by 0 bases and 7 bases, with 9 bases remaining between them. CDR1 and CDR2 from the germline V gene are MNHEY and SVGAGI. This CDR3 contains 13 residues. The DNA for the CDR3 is TGTGCCAGCAGTTACTCGGAGGGGTCTGGCTACACCTTC. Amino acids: CASSYSEGSGYTF.

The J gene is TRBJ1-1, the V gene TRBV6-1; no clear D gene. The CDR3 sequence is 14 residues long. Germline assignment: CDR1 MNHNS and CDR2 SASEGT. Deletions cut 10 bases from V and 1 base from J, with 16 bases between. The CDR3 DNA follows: TGTGCCACCCCGGCGGCCGGAACGAACACTGAAGCTTTCTTT. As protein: CATPAAGTNTEAFF.

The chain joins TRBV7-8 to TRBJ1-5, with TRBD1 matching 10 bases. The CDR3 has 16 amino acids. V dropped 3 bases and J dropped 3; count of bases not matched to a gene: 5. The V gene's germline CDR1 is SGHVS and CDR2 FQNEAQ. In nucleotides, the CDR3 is TGTGCCAGCAGCTTGGGACAGGGGCTCCTCAATCAGCCCCAGCATTTT. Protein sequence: CASSLGQGLLNQPQHF.

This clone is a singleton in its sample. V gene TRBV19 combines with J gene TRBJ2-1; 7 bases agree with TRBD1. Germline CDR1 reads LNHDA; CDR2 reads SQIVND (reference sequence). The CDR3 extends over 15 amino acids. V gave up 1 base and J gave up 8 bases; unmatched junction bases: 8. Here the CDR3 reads CASSIGGTQGDEQFF. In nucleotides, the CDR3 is TGTGCCAGTAGTATAGGTGGTACGCAGGGGGATGAGCAGTTCTTC.

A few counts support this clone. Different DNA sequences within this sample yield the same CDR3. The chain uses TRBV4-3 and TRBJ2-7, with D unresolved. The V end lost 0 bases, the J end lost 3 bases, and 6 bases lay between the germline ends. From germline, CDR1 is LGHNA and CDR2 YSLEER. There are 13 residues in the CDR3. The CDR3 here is CASSQDSGYEQYF. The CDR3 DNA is TGCGCCAGCAGCCAAGATTCAGGCTACGAGCAGTACTTC.

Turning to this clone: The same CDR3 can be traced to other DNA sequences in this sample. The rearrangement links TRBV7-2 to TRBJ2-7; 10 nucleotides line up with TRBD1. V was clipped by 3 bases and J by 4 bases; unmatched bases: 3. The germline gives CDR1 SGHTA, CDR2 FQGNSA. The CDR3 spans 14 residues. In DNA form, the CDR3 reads TGTGCCAGCAGCTTTGGGACAGGGGTGTACGAGCAGTACTTC. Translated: CASSFGTGVYEQYF.

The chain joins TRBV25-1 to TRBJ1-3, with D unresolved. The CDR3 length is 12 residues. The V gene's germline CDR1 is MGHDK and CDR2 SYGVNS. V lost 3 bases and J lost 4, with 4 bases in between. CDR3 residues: CASSDQGNTIYF. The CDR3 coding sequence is TGTGCCAGCAGTGACCAGGGAAACACCATATATTTT.

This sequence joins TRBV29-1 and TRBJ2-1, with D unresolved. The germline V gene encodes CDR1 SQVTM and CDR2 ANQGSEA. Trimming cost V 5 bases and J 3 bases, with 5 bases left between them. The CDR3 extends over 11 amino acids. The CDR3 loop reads CSVLVYNEQFF. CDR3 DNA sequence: TGCAGCGTTCTAGTCTACAATGAGCAGTTCTTC.

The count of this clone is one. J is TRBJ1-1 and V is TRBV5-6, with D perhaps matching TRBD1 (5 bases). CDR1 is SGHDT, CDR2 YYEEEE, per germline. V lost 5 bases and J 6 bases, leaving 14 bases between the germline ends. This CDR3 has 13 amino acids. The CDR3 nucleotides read TGTGCCAGCAGTTACGCCGGAGGGGCTGAAGCTTTCTTT. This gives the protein CASSYAGGAEAFF.

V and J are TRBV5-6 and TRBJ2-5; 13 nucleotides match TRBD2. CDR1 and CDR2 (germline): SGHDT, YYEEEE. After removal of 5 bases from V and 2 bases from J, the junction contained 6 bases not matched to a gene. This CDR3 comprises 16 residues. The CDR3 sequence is CASSPGLAGAQETQYF. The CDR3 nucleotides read TGTGCCAGCAGTCCCGGACTAGCGGGAGCACAAGAGACCCAGTACTTC.

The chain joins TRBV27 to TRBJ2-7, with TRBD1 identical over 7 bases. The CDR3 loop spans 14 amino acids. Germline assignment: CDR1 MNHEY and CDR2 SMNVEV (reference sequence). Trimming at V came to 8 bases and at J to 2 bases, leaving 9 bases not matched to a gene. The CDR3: CASRTDRPPYEQYF. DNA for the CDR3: TGTGCCAGCCGCACGGACAGGCCTCCCTACGAGCAGTACTTC.